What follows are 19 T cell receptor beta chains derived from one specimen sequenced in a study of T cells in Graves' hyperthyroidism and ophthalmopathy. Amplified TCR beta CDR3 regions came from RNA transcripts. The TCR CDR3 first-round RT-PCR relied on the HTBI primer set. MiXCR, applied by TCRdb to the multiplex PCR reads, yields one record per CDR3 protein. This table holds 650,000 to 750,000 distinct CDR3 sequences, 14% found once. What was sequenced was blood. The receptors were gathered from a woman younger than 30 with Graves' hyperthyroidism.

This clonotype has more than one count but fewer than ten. CDR3 sequence (DNA): TGTGCCAGCAGTGACCTAAGCGGGAACTACGAGCAGTACTTC. Translated: CASSDLSGNYEQYF. V gene TRBV6-1 combines with J gene TRBJ2-7; TRBD2 aligns across 7 bases. V was pared by 3 bases and J by 3 bases, with 5 bases of the junction left unmatched. The CDR3 has 14 residues. Germline loops: CDR1 MNHNS, CDR2 SASEGT.

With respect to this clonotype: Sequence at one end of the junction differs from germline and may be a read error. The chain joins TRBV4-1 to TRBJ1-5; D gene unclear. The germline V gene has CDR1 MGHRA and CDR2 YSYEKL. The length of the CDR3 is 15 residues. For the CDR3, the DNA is TGCGCCAGCAACCAAGATGGTCAGTACAATCAGCCCCAGCATTTT. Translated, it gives CASNQDGQYNQPQHF.

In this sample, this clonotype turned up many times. CDR3 protein: CAWSSTSSTNYGYTF. CDR3 bases: TGTGCCTGGAGTTCAACTTCCTCTACTAACTATGGCTACACCTTC. The chain is built from TRBV30 and TRBJ1-2; D is uncertain. This CDR3 has 15 amino acids. V was clipped by 2 bases and J by 0 bases, with 13 bases between them. Germline V gene data show CDR1 as GTSNPN and CDR2 as SVGIG (reference sequence).

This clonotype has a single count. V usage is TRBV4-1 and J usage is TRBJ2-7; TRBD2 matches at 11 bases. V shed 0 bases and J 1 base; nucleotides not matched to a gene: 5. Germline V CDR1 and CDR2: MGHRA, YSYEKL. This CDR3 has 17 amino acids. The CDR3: CASSQDPPSGRSYEQYF. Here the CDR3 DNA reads TGCGCCAGCAGCCAAGATCCCCCTAGCGGGAGGTCCTACGAGCAGTACTTC.

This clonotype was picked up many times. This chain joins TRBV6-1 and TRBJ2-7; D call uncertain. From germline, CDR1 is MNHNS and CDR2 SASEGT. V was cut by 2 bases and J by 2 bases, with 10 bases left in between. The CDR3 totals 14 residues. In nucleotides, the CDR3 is TGTGCCAGCAGTGAACATGGGCGAGCCTACGAGCAGTACTTC. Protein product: CASSEHGRAYEQYF.

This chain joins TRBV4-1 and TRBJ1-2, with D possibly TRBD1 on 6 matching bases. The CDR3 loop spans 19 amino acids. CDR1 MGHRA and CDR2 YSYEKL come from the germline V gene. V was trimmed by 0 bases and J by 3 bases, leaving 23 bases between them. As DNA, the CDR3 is TGCGCCAGCAGCCAAGAAGCCGTGACAGGAATCGGCGGAGACTATGGCTACACCTTC. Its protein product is CASSQEAVTGIGGDYGYTF.

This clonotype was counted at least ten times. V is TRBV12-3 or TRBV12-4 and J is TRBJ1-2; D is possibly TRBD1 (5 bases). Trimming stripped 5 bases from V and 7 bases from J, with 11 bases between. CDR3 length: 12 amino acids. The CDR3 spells CASSPGLGGYTF. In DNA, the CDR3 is TGTGCCAGCAGTCCAGGGTTGGGTGGCTACACCTTC.

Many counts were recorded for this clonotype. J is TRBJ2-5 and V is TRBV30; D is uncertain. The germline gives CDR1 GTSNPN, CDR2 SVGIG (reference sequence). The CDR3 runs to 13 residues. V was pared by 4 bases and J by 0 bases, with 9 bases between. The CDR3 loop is CAWNPTYQETQYF. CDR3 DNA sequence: TGTGCCTGGAACCCCACGTACCAAGAGACCCAGTACTTC.

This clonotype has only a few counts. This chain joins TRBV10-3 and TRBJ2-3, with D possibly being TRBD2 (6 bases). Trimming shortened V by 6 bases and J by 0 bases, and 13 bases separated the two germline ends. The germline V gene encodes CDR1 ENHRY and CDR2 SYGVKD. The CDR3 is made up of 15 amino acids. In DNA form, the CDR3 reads TGTGCCATCAGGACGGGACTGGGGAGCACAGATACGCAGTATTTT. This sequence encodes CAIRTGLGSTDTQYF.

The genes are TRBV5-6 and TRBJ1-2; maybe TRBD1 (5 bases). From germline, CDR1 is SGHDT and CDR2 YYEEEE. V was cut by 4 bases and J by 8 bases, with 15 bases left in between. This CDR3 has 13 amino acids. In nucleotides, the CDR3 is TGTGCCAGCAGCCAGACGACAGAGGGCGGCTACACCTTC. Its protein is CASSQTTEGGYTF.

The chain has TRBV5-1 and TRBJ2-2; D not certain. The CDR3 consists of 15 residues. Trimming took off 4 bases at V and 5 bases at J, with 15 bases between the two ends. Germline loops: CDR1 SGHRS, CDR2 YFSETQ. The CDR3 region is CASSPPKAKTGELFF. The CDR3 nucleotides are TGCGCCAGCAGCCCGCCAAAGGCCAAAACCGGGGAGCTGTTTTTT. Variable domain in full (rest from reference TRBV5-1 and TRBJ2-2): KAGVTQTPRYLIKTRGQQVTLSCSPISGHRSVSWYQQTPGQGLQFLFEYFSETQRNKGNFPGRFSGRQFSNSRSEMNVSTLELGDSALYLCASSPPKAKTGELFFGEGSRLTVL.

The CDR3 nucleotides are TGTGCCAGCAGTTTCGAGAGTAGGAGCTACACCTTC. Translating gives CASSFESRSYTF. The chain couples TRBV28 to TRBJ1-2; D not certain. Germline values: CDR1 MDHEN, CDR2 SYDVKM. This CDR3 is built from 12 residues. Trimming pared 3 bases from V and 9 bases from J, leaving 11 bases between.

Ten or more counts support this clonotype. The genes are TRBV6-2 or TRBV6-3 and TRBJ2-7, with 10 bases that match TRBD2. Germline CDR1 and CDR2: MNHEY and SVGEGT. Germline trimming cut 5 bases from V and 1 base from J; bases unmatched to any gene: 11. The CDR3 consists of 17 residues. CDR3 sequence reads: CASSPPLAGVRSYEQYF. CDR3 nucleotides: TGTGCCAGCAGTCCCCCCCTAGCGGGAGTAAGGTCCTACGAGCAGTACTTC.

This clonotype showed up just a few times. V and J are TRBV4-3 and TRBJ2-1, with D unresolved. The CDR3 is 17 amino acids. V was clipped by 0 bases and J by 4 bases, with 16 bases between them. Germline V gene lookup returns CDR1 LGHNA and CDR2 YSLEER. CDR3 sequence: CASSQDLVAVGYNEQFF. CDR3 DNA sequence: TGCGCCAGCAGCCAAGATTTGGTCGCGGTAGGGTACAATGAGCAGTTCTTC.

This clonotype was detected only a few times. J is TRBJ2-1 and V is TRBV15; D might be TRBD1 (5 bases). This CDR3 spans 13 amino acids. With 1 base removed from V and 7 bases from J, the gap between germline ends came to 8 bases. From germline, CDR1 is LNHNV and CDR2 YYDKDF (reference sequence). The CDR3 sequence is CATSRGKGNEQFF. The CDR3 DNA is TGTGCCACCAGCAGAGGGAAGGGGAATGAGCAGTTCTTC.

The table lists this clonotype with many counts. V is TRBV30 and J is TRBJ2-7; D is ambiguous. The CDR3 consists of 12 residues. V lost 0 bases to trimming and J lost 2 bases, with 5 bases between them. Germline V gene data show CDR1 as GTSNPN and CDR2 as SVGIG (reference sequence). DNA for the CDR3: TGTGCCTGGAGTGTAGGCCCCTACGAGCAGTACTTC. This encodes CAWSVGPYEQYF.

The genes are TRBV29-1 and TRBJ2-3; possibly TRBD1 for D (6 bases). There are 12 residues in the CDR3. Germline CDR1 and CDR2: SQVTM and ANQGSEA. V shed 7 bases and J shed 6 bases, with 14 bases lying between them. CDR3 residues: CSGEAGVDTQYF. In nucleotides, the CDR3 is TGCAGCGGGGAAGCAGGGGTGGATACGCAGTATTTT.

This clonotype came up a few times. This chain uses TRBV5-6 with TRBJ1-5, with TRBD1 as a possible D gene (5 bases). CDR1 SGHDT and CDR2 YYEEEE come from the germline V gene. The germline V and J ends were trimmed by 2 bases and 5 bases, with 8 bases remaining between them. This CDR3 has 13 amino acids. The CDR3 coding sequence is TGTGCCAGCAGCTTTCAGGGTGATCAGCCCCAGCATTTT. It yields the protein CASSFQGDQPQHF.

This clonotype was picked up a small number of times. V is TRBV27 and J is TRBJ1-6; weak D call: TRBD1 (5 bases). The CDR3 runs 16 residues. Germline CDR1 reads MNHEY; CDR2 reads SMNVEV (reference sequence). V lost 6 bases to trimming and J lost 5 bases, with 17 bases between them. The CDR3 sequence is CASRPQEGLNNSPLHF. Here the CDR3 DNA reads TGTGCCAGCAGGCCCCAAGAGGGACTGAATAATTCACCCCTCCACTTT.